One T cell receptor beta chain is described in this entry. CDR3 length: 16 residues. The data derive from a study of blood T cell repertoires in COVID-19. Sequenced by immunoSEQ multiplex PCR; TCRdb stores in-frame clones only, minus some. The sample lists over 100,000 clones, more than 75% occurring once. This TCR was sampled from a man between 65 and 85 years old with acute or convalescent COVID-19. What was sequenced was peripheral blood. The rearrangement joins TRBV12-1 to TRBJ2-3; TRBD2 reflects the table's D call only, with no check against the DNA. TRBV12-1 is shown as a pseudogene. The CDR3 nucleotides are TGTGCCAGCAGCTTTTGGGGGGGCAGTCGCACAGATACGCAGTATTTT. Protein sequence: CASSFWGGSRTDTQYF.